A selection of T cell receptor beta chains follows, all from one sample in a study of tumor and adjacent non-tumor tissue in lung cancer. MiXCR was run by TCRdb on the multiplex PCR reads, yielding one entry per CDR3 protein. This table has 65,000 to 90,000 distinct CDR3 sequences, approximately 68% appearing once. The sequenced sample was lung tumor tissue. The receptors were sampled from a woman in her seventies with non-small cell lung cancer. Both conserved end residues are part of each CDR3. The D gene is left open where the match is weak. Some rows have no size entry. The others give once, few or many, or a class for an expanded clone.

TRBJ2-7	TRBV11-2	TRBD2	.	CDSSLNWDYEMYF	TGTGACAGCAGCCTCAACTGGGACTACGAGATGTACTTC
TRBJ2-7	TRBV5-5	TRBD1	many	CASSLSDRALEGRQYF	TGTGCCAGCAGCTTATCCGACAGGGCCTTAGAGGGCAGGCAGTACTTC
TRBJ2-2	TRBV29-1	.	.	CRGPDVTNTGELFF	TGCAGAGGCCCGGATGTAACGAATACCGGGGAGCTGTTTTTT
TRBJ2-3	TRBV7-8	TRBD2	many	CASSASGSRTDTQYF	TGTGCCAGCAGCGCAAGCGGGAGCCGCACAGATACGCAGTATTTT
TRBJ2-3	TRBV10-3	.	.	CAISESLSGVTDTQCF	TGTGCCATCAGTGAGTCCCTGTCTGGAGTCACAGATACGCAGTGTTTT
TRBJ2-7	TRBV4-2	TRBD2	.	CASSQDPGGIGLNEQYF	TGTGCGAGCAGCCAAGACCCGGGAGGGATAGGGCTAAACGAGCAGTACTTC
TRBJ2-2	TRBV5-8	TRBD2	once	CASSLVSGIPTSERNTGELFF	TGTGCCAGCAGCTTGGTAAGCGGCATCCCCACTAGCGAGAGGAACACCGGGGAGCTGTTTTTT
TRBJ2-3	TRBV10-3	.	.	CTISESLTYTDTQYF	TGTACCATCAGTGAGTCCCTGACTTACACAGATACTCAGTATTTT
TRBJ2-2	TRBV5-4	.	many	CASSVRQTTTGELFF	TGTGCCAGCAGCGTTAGACAGACCACCACCGGGGAGCTGTTTTTT
TRBJ2-1	TRBV12-3/TRBV12-4	TRBD2	once	CVSSRGSSYEQFF	TGTGTCAGCAGTCGCGGGAGCTCCTACGAGCAGTTCTTC
TRBJ1-4	TRBV7-9	.	.	CASSLDLGAGTTLFF	TGTGCCAGCAGCTTGGACTTGGGGGCCGGGACGACGCTGTTTTTT
TRBJ1-5	TRBV28	.	.	CASSDEGRVGNQPQHF	TGTGCCAGCAGCGACGAGGGGCGGGTTGGCAATCAGCCCCAGCATTTT
TRBJ2-7	TRBV6-2/TRBV6-3	TRBD2	once	CPSSPPKWLAGTSYEQYF	TGTCCCAGCAGCCCGCCCAAGTGGTTAGCGGGAACCTCCTACGAGCAGTACTTC
TRBJ2-7	TRBV5-1	.	.	CATHRQAQQYF	TGCGCGACCCACCGACAGGCCCAGCAGTACTTC
TRBJ2-1	TRBV6-1	.	.	CTSRPSTSGRNERFF	TGTACCAGCAGACCATCGACTAGTGGGAGAAATGAGCGGTTCTTC
TRBJ2-3	TRBV4-2	.	.	CASIQDGRTVDTQYF	TGTGCCAGCATCCAAGATGGGAGGACGGTAGATACGCAGTATTTT
TRBJ1-4	TRBV20-1	.	.	CSARGEIGGMVEKLFF	TGCAGTGCTAGAGGCGAGATCGGGGGGATGGTTGAAAAACTGTTTTTT
TRBJ1-5	TRBV11-1	.	.	CASSSWTGAHQPQHF	TGTGCCAGCAGCTCATGGACTGGGGCCCATCAGCCCCAGCATTTT
TRBJ2-1	TRBV6-2/TRBV6-3	.	.	CASSFSTSYNEQFF	TGTGCCAGCAGCTTCTCTACCTCCTACAATGAGCAGTTCTTC
TRBJ1-3	TRBV4-1	.	.	CASSQWASGASGNTIYF	TGCGCCAGCAGCCAATGGGCCTCAGGGGCCTCTGGAAACACCATATATTTT
TRBJ2-1	TRBV6-5	TRBD2	.	CAGSHRLAGYNEHFF	TGTGCCGGCAGTCACCGGCTAGCGGGGTACAATGAGCACTTCTTC
TRBJ1-2	TRBV10-3	TRBD1	.	CTNSPGQDYGYTF	TGTACCAACAGTCCGGGACAGGACTATGGCTACACCTTC
TRBJ2-1	TRBV10-1	TRBD1	.	CANSDSGATGQQFF	TGCGCCAACAGTGATTCAGGGGCGACAGGGCAGCAGTTCTTC
TRBJ2-5	TRBV5-4	.	.	CASSTSLAPETRYF	TGTGCCAGCAGCACTTCATTAGCGCCCGAGACCCGGTACTTC
TRBJ2-3	TRBV4-2	.	.	CASSLSSTGTQYF	TGTGCCAGCAGCCTGTCTAGCACAGGTACGCAGTATTTT
TRBJ1-2	TRBV12-3/TRBV12-4	.	.	CASSLKQGSYGYAF	TGTGCCAGCAGTTTGAAACAGGGTAGCTATGGCTACGCCTTC
TRBJ2-7	TRBV6-5	.	.	CASSYSGGEQHF	TGTGCCAGCAGTTACTCAGGGGGTGAGCAGCACTTC
TRBJ2-2	TRBV29-1	.	.	CSAQEGSLSAGELFF	TGCAGCGCTCAAGAAGGCAGTCTTTCTGCCGGTGAGCTGTTTTTT
TRBJ1-4	TRBV29-1	TRBD1	.	CSVEDAGGVSEKLLF	TGCAGCGTTGAGGACGCAGGGGGCGTATCTGAAAAACTGTTGTTT
TRBJ2-7	TRBV4-1	.	.	CTSDQDGAWEQYF	TGCACCAGCGACCAAGATGGTGCCTGGGAGCAGTACTTC
TRBJ2-5	TRBV7-9	.	.	CASSLTATAERPQYF	TGTGCCAGCAGCTTAACGGCGACGGCAGAACGACCCCAGTACTTC
TRBJ2-1	TRBV6-6	TRBD2	.	CASSLRGTSGSWGQFF	TGTGCCAGTAGCCTTCGCGGGACTAGCGGGAGCTGGGGCCAGTTCTTC
TRBJ1-6	TRBV4-2	.	.	CASSRLGSPLHF	TGTGCCAGCAGCCGGTTGGGTTCACCCCTCCACTTT
TRBJ2-7	TRBV4-1	TRBD1	.	CASSQVLGQGASEQYF	TGCGCCAGCAGTCAAGTATTGGGACAGGGGGCCTCCGAGCAGTACTTC
TRBJ2-6	TRBV5-4	.	.	CASKDTSEANVLTF	TGTGCCAGTAAAGACACTTCTGAAGCCAACGTCCTGACTTTC
TRBJ1-1	TRBV5-4	.	.	CANSPHFTGDEAFF	TGTGCCAACAGCCCCCATTTCACAGGAGATGAAGCTTTCTTT
TRBJ1-1	TRBV4-1	.	.	CASSHAKGRNTEAFF	TGCGCCAGCAGCCATGCAAAGGGACGGAACACCGAAGCTTTCTTT
TRBJ1-1	TRBV5-5	TRBD1	.	CANSLDPGGYTEAFF	TGTGCCAACAGCTTGGATCCAGGGGGGTACACTGAGGCTTTCTTT
TRBJ2-3	TRBV28	TRBD1	.	CASSSGGTGLDDTQYF	TGTGCCAGCAGTTCAGGCGGGACAGGGTTAGATGATACGCAGTATTTT
TRBJ2-1	TRBV6-4	.	.	CASPGGFEKSF	TGTGCCAGCCCAGGCGGATTCGAGAAGTCCTTC
TRBJ1-2	TRBV29-1	.	once	CSAKQGASPRGYF	TGCAGCGCAAAACAAGGGGCTAGTCCTCGAGGCTACTTC
TRBJ1-1	TRBV19	TRBD1	.	CASSRTGLNTDAFF	TGTGCCAGTAGTCGGACAGGCCTGAACACTGATGCTTTCTTT
TRBJ2-7	TRBV7-8	.	few	CASSLELAYDQYF	TGTGCCAGCAGCTTAGAACTAGCCTACGATCAGTACTTC
TRBJ2-3	TRBV6-6	.	once	CASVSWGTDTQYF	TGTGCCAGCGTTTCTTGGGGCACAGATACGCAATATTTT
TRBJ1-1	TRBV5-4	.	.	CASSPGSGPLNSEALF	TGTGCCAGCAGCCCGGGCAGTGGGCCATTGAACTCTGAAGCTTTATTT
TRBJ2-7	TRBV6-1	.	once	CASSSQDGISNEQYF	TGTGCCAGCAGTTCACAGGATGGAATCTCCAACGAGCAGTACTTC
TRBJ1-6	TRBV20-1	.	.	CSATLGDSVYNSPLQF	TGCAGTGCTACTTTGGGGGACTCGGTCTATAATTCACCCCTCCAATTT
TRBJ1-3	TRBV5-1	.	.	CASSSGRVSGNTIYF	TGCGCCAGCAGCTCCGGACGGGTCTCTGGAAACACCATATATTTT
TRBJ1-2	TRBV6-1	.	.	CASTKDQGDGYTF	TGCGCCAGCACGAAGGACCAGGGTGATGGCTACACCTTC
TRBJ1-2	TRBV6-5	.	.	CTSSYQVGNYGYTF	TGTACTAGCAGTTACCAGGTAGGGAACTATGGCTACACCTTC
TRBJ2-7	TRBV28	.	many	CASTHREPYEQYF	TGTGCCAGCACCCATAGGGAGCCCTACGAGCAGTACTTC
TRBJ1-1	TRBV5-6	.	many	CASSLGTRLNTEAFF	TGTGCCAGCAGCTTGGGGACAAGGTTGAACACTGAAGCTTTCTTT
TRBJ2-1	TRBV4-1	TRBD2	many	CASSHPGTSGAFGQFF	TGCGCCAGCAGCCACCCCGGGACTAGCGGAGCATTTGGGCAGTTCTTC
TRBJ2-2	TRBV5-1	.	.	CASSLVPSGGGTGELFF	TGCGCCAGCAGCTTGGTACCTAGCGGAGGGGGCACCGGGGAGCTGTTTTTT
TRBJ2-1	TRBV28	TRBD2	many	CASSSSLAGGVNEQFF	TGTGCCAGCAGTTCCAGTTTAGCGGGAGGGGTTAATGAGCAGTTCTTC